A single sample is the source of the 5 T cell receptor beta chains below, sequenced in a study of blood T cell repertoires in COVID-19. The repertoire was sequenced with immunoSEQ multiplex PCR; TCRdb's copy has only in-frame clones and lacks some. The table includes 130,000 to 150,000 clones, about 91% detected once. Sequences were obtained from peripheral blood. The receptors derive from a woman aged 50 to 60 with acute or convalescent COVID-19.

This clone is a singleton in its sample. The chain carries TRBV6-5 and TRBJ1-2; TRBD1 might be the D (6 bases). The CDR3 runs to 14 residues. Per the germline V gene, CDR1 is MNHEY and CDR2 is SVGAGI. V was cut by 4 bases and J by 7 bases, with 16 bases left in between. The CDR3 here is CASSSDPQGFGYTF. In DNA form, the CDR3 reads TGTGCCAGCAGTTCCGACCCACAGGGATTTGGCTACACCTTC.

The V gene is TRBV7-7, the J gene TRBJ1-2; TRBD1 matches 8 bases. The CDR3 contains 17 residues. Unmatched junction bases numbered 15, after V lost 1 base and J lost 8 bases. The germline V gene encodes CDR1 SSHAT and CDR2 FNYEAQ (reference sequence). CDR3 sequence reads: CASSLVRTGTEVRGYTF. For the CDR3, the DNA is TGTGCCAGCAGCTTAGTGCGGACAGGGACCGAGGTGAGGGGCTACACCTTC.

The chain couples TRBV30 to TRBJ1-6; D is unclear. Germline values: CDR1 GTSNPN, CDR2 SVGIG (reference sequence). The CDR3 totals 15 residues. Trimming took 2 bases from V and 7 from J, leaving 15 bases between them. The CDR3 reads CAWSLSPGWNSPLHF. CDR3 nucleotides: TGTGCCTGGAGTCTGAGCCCGGGGTGGAATTCACCCCTCCACTTT. Full variable domain (rest looked up from reference TRBV30 and TRBJ1-6): SQTIHQWPATLVQPVGSPLSLECTVEGTSNPNLYWYRQAAGRGLQLLFYSVGIGQISSEVPQNLSASRPQDRQFILSSKKLLLSDSGFYLCAWSLSPGWNSPLHFGNGTRLTVT.

The chain employs TRBV5-1 and TRBJ2-1; 7 bases fit TRBD2. The length of the CDR3 is 14 residues. With V trimmed by 0 bases and J by 6 bases, 3 bases remained unmatched. Germline CDR1 reads SGHRS; CDR2 reads YFSETQ. CDR3 in amino acids: CASSLGLASNEQFF. Written as DNA, the CDR3 is TGCGCCAGCAGCTTGGGACTAGCTTCCAATGAGCAGTTCTTC.

The rearrangement links TRBV7-9 to TRBJ2-7; possible D gene TRBD2, 5 bases. This CDR3 contains 13 residues. From germline, CDR1 is SEHNR and CDR2 FQNEAQ (reference sequence). V lost 5 bases to trimming and J lost 2 bases, with 10 bases between them. DNA of the CDR3: TGTGCCAGCAGCCCCCTCGGGGCCTACGAGCAGTACTTC. It translates to CASSPLGAYEQYF.